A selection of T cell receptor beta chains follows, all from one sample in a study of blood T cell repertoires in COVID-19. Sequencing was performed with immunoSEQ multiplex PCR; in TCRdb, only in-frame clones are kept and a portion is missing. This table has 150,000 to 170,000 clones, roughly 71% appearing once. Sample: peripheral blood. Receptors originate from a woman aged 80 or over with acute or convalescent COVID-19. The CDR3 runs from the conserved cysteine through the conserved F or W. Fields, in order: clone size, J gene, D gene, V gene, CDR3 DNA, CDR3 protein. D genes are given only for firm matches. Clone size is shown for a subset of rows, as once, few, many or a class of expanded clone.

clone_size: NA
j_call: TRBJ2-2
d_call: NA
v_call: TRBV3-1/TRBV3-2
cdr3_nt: TGTGCCAGCAGCCAAGGGACCGGTTGGGGCCCGGCCGGGGAGCTGTTTTTT
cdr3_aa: CASSQGTGWGPAGELFF

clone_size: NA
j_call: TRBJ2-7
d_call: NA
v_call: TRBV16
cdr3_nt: TGTGCCAGCAGCCAACTGGGGGGGCGATCCTACGAGCAGTACTTC
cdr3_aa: CASSQLGGRSYEQYF

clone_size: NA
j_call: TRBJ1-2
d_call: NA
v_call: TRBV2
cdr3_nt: TGTGCCACTCCGCAGGCCTTAGCTAACTATGGCTACACCTTC
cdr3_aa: CATPQALANYGYTF

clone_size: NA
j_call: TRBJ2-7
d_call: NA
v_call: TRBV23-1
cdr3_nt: TGCGCCAGCAGTCATCCCACATACGAGCAGTACTTC
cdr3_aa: CASSHPTYEQYF

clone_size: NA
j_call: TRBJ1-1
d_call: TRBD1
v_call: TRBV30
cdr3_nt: TGTGCCTGGAGCAACATAGGACAGGGCCGCACTGAAGCTTTCTTT
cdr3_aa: CAWSNIGQGRTEAFF

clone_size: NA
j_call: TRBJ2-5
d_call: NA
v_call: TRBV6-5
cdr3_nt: TGTGCCAGCAGTTACGGCGCGGATATCGTTTCGGCCCAGTACTTC
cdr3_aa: CASSYGADIVSAQYF

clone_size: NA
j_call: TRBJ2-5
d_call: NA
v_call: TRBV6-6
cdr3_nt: TGTGCCAGCAGTTATCCGCAGGAGGGAGAGACCCAGTACTTC
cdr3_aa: CASSYPQEGETQYF

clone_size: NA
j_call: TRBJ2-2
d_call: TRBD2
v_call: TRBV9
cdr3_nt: TGTGCCAGCAGCCCACTCCCCGGGACTAGTGCCACCGGGGAGCTGTTTTTT
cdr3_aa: CASSPLPGTSATGELFF

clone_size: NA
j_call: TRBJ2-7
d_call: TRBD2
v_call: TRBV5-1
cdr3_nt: TGCGCCAGCAGCTTGGCGGCGGGAGCTCGGTACGAGCAGTACTTC
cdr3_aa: CASSLAAGARYEQYF

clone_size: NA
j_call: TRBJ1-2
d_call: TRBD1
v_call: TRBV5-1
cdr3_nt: TGCGCCAGCAGCTTCCAGGGGGCGGGAACGGAAGGCTACACCTTC
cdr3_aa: CASSFQGAGTEGYTF

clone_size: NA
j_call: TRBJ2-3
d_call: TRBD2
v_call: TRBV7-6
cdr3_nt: TGTGCCAGCAGCTCGGGAAGCGGGAGGACAGATACGCAGTATTTT
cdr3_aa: CASSSGSGRTDTQYF

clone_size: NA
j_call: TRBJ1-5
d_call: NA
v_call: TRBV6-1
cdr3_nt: TGTGCCAGCAGTGAAGGGGGCGTGGGTCAGCCCCAGCATTTT
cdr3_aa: CASSEGGVGQPQHF

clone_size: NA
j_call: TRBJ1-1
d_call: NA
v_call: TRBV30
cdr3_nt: TGTGCCTGGAGCCTACAGGGAAGGGGCGCTGAAGCTTTCTTT
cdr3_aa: CAWSLQGRGAEAFF

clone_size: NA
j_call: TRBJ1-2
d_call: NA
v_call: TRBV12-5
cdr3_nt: TGTGCTTCCACCCCCCCCGGGACAAACGGCTACACCTTC
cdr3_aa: CASTPPGTNGYTF

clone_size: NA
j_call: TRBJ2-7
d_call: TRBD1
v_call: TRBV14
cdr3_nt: TGTGCCAGCAGCCAGAACCGGGACAGCCCAACCAAATTC
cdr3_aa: CASSQNRDSPTKF

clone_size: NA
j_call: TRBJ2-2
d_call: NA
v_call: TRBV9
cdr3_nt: TGTGCCAGCAGCCCAAGACAGTTGAACACCGGGGAGCTGTTTTTT
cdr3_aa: CASSPRQLNTGELFF

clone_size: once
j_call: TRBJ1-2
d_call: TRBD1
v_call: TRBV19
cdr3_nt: TGTGCCAGTAGTACCAACCGAGGACAGGGGTATGGCTACACCTTC
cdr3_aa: CASSTNRGQGYGYTF

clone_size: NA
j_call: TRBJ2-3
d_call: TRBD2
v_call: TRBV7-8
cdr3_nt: TGTGCCAGCAGCTTGGGGACTAACGGGTACACAGATACGCAGTATTTT
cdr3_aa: CASSLGTNGYTDTQYF

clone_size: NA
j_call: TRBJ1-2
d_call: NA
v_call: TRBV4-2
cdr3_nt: TGTGCCAGCAGCCAAGATAGGGGGACATACTTCTATGGCTACACCTTC
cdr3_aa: CASSQDRGTYFYGYTF

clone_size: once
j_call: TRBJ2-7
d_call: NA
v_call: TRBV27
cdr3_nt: TGTGCCAGCAGCCTCGGGAGATCCTACGAGCAGTACTTC
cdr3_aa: CASSLGRSYEQYF

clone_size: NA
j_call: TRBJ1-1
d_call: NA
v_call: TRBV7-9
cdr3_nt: TGTGCCAGCAGCCCACACACAGGGTCAGAAGGCACTGAAGCTTTCTTT
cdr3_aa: CASSPHTGSEGTEAFF

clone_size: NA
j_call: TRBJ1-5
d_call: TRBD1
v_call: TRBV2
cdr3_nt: TGTGCCAGCAGCGGTGACAGGGGGGACAATCAGCCCCAGCATTTT
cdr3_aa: CASSGDRGDNQPQHF

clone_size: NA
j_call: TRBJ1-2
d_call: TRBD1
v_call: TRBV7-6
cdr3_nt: TGTGCCAGCAGCTTAGATTTACCGGGACAGGGATTTGTCTATGGCTACACCTTC
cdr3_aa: CASSLDLPGQGFVYGYTF

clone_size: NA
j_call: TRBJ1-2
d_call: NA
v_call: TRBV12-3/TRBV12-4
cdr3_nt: TGTGCCAGCAGTGCCAGGGTATGGGGCGGCTACACCTTC
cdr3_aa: CASSARVWGGYTF

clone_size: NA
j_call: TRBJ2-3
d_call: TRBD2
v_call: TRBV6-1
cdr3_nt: TGTGCCAGCAGTGAAGCCTATAGCGGGAGAGGCGCAGATACGCAGTATTTT
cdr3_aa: CASSEAYSGRGADTQYF

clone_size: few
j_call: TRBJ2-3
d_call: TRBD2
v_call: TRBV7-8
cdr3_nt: TGTGCCAGCAGCTTAGCTAGCGGGAGCCGGGATACGCAGTATTTT
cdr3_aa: CASSLASGSRDTQYF

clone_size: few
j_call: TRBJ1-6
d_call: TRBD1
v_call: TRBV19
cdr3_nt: TGTGCCAGTAGCTACTCCGGACAGGAGAATTCACCCCTCCACTTT
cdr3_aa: CASSYSGQENSPLHF

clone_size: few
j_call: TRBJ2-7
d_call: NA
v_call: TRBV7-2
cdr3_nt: TGTGCCAGCAGCTTAGGTCCAGGGGCCTCCTACGAGCAGTACTTC
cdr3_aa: CASSLGPGASYEQYF

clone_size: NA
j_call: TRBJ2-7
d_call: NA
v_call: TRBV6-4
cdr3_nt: TGTGCCAGCAGTGACCCCCGGACAGAGCCGTCCTACGAGCAGTACTTC
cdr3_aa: CASSDPRTEPSYEQYF

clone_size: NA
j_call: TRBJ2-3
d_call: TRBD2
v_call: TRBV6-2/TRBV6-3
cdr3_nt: TGTGCCAGCAGTTACTCGAGTGGAGCGGGAAGCGGGTCGGTGGGCACAGATACGCAGTATTTT
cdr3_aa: CASSYSSGAGSGSVGTDTQYF

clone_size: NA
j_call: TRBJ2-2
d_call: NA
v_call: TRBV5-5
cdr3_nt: TGTGCCAGCAGCTTGTTATCGATAGACACCGGGGAGCTGTTTTTT
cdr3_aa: CASSLLSIDTGELFF

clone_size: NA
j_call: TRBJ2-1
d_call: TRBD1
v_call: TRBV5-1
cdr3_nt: TGCGCCAGCAGCGTATCGGGACAGGACCACAATGAGCAGTTCTTC
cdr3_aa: CASSVSGQDHNEQFF

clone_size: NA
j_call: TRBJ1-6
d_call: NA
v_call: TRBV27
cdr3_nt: TGTGCCAGCACAGGGTTTATCAATTCACCCCTCCACTTT
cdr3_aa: CASTGFINSPLHF

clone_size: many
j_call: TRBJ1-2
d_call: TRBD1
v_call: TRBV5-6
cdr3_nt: TGTGCCACAAATAGGGACAGGTCAGGCTACACCTTC
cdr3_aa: CATNRDRSGYTF

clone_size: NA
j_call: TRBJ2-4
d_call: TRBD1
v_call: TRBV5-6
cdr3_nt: TGTGCCAGCAGCTGGGGGGACAGGGCCAAAAACATTCAGTACTTC
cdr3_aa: CASSWGDRAKNIQYF

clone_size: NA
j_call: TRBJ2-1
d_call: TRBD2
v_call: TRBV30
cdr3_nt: TGTGCCTGGAGTGTGTTACTAGCGGTGTACAATGAGCAGTTCTTC
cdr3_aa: CAWSVLLAVYNEQFF

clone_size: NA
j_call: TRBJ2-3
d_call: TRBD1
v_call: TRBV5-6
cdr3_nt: TGTGCCAGCAGCCCGGCCGACAGGGGCGGAGATACGCAGTATTTT
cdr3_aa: CASSPADRGGDTQYF

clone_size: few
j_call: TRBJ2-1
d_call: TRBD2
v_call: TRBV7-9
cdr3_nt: TGTGCCAGCAGCTTAGCACTAGCGGGATGGAATGAGCAGTTCTTC
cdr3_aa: CASSLALAGWNEQFF